This TCR beta chain was identified in a study of OX40 agonist ivuxolimab in advanced cancers. In the study overall: Every 2 weeks, patients got intravenous ivuxolimab at one of six dose levels (0.01-10 mg/kg).

The germline CDR1 and CDR2 sequences are SGHDN and FVKESK. The CDR3 is 16 residues long. Trimming left V 1 base short and J 2 bases short, with 12 bases between. Sequencing used immunoSEQ multiplex PCR; TCRdb keeps in-frame clones, though not all of them. The table records about 75,000 clones, around 90% of them present only once. The material was CD4+ or CD8+ T cells sorted from blood, obtained in a trial of the OX40 agonist ivuxolimab. V and J are TRBV14 and TRBJ2-1, with TRBD2 as a possible D gene (5 bases). The TCR sequence derives from an adult with an advanced solid tumor such as melanoma, head and neck, liver or kidney cancer. The CDR3 nucleotides read TGTGCCAGCAGCCAAGGGAGCGCTAGCCCCTACAATGAGCAGTTCTTC. Its translation: CASSQGSASPYNEQFF.